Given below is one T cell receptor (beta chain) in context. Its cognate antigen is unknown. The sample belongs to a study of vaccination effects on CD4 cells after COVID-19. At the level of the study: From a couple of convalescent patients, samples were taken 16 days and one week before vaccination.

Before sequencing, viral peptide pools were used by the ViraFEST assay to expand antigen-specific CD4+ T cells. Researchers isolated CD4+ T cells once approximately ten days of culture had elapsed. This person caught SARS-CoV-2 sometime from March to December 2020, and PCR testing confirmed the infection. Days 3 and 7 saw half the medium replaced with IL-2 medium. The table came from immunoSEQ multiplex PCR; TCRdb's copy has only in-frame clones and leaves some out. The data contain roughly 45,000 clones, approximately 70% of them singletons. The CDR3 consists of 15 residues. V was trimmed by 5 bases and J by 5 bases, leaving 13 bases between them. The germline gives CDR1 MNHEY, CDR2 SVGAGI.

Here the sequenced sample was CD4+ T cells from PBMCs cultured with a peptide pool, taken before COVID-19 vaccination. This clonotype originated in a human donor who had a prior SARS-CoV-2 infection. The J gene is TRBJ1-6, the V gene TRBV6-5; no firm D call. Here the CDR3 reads CASSLVGSDNSPLHF. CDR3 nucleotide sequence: TGTGCCAGCAGTCTAGTGGGGAGTGATAATTCACCCCTCCACTTT.